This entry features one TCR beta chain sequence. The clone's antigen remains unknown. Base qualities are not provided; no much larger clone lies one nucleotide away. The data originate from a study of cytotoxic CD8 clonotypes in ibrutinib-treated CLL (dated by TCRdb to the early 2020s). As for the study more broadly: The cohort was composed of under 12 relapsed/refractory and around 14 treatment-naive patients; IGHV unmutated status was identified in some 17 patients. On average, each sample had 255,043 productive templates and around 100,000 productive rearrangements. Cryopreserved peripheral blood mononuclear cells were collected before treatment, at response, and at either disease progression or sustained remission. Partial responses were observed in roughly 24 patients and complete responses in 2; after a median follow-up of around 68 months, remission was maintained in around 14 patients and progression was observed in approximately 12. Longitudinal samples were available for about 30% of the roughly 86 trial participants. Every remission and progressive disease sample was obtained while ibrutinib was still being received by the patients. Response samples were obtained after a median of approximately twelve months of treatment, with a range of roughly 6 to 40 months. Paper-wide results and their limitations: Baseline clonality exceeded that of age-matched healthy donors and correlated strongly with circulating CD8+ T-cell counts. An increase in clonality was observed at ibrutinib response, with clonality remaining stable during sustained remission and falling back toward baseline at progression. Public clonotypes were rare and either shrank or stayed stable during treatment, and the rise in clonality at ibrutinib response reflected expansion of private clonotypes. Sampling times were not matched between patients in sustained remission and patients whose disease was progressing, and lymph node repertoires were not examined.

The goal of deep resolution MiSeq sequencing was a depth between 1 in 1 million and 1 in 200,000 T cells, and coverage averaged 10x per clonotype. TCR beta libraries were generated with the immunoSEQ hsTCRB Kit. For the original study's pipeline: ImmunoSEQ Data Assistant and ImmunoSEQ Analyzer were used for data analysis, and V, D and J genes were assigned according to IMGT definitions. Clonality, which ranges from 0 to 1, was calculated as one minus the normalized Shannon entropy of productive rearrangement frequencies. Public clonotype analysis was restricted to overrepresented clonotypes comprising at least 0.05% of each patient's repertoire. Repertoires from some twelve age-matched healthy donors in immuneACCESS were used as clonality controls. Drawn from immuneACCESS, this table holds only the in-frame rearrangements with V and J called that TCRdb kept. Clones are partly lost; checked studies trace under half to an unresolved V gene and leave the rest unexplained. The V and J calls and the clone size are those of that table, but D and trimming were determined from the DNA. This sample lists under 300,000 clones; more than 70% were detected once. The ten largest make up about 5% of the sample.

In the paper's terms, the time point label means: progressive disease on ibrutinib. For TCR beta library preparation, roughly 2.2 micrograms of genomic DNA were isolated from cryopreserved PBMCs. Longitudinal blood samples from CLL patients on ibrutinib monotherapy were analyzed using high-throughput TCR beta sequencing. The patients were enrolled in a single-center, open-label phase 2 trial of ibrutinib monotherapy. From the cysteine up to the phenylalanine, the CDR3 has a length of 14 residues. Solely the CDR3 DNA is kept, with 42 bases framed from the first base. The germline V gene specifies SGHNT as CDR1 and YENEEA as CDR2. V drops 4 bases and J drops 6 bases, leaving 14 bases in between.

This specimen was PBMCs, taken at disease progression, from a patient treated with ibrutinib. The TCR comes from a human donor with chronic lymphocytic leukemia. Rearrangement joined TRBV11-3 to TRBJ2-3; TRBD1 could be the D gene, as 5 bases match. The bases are TGTGCCAGCAGCTGCAGGGTCGTTCGGGATACGCAGTATTTT. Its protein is CASSCRVVRDTQYF.